Presented here are 28 T cell receptor beta chains from one specimen sequenced in a study of T cell changes during pregnancy in multiple sclerosis. Sequencing used immunoSEQ multiplex PCR; TCRdb keeps in-frame clones, though not all of them. The sample records under 45,000 clones, roughly 90% being singletons. Sequencing used CD8+ T cells from peripheral blood mononuclear cells, obtained in the first trimester of pregnancy. The receptor source for this set is a female donor with multiple sclerosis, enrolled in a pregnancy study.

The CDR3 DNA follows: TGCGCCAGCAGCCAAGCTCCGGGACAGGTCGTATATAGCAATCAGCCCCAGCATTTT. Translation gives CASSQAPGQVVYSNQPQHF. The rearrangement joins TRBV4-1 to TRBJ1-5, with 8 positions matching TRBD1. The CDR3 covers 19 residues. The junction had 11 bases not matched to a gene; V was cut back by 1 base and J by 0 bases. Germline V CDR1 and CDR2: MGHRA, YSYEKL.

The chain uses TRBV5-6 and TRBJ2-1; the match to TRBD1 covers 7 bases. In germline, CDR1 is SGHDT, CDR2 YYEEEE. The J segment lost 1 base and the V segment lost 2 bases, leaving 3 bases of the junction unmatched. This CDR3 comprises 15 residues. In nucleotides, the CDR3 is TGTGCCAGCAGCTTAGGGACAGCTTCCTACAATGAGCAGTTCTTC. Translating gives CASSLGTASYNEQFF.

This clone has more than one count but fewer than ten. The rearrangement links TRBV5-4 to TRBJ2-3, with 11 bases fitting TRBD2. CDR3 length: 16 amino acids. Looked up from germline, CDR1 is SGHNT and CDR2 is YYREEE (reference sequence). V lost 4 bases and J lost 2; bases outside the gene matches: 6. The CDR3 DNA is TGTGCCAGCAGCCCGTTAGCGGGGGGGGCCACAGATACGCAGTATTTT. It encodes CASSPLAGGATDTQYF.

The rearrangement links TRBV23-1 to TRBJ2-5, with D perhaps TRBD2 (6 bases). TRBV23-1 is identified as an open reading frame with a role that is uncertain. V was cut by 0 bases and J by 2 bases, with 25 bases left in between. There are 20 residues in the CDR3. CDR3 in amino acids: CASSQSGGGKSTTGQETQYF. For the CDR3, the DNA is TGCGCCAGCAGTCAATCAGGAGGAGGGAAATCTACCACGGGTCAAGAGACCCAGTACTTC.

The V call is TRBV6-6, the J call TRBJ1-1, with TRBD1 identical over 7 bases. Germline assignment: CDR1 MNHNY and CDR2 SVGAGI (reference sequence). The V and J ends lost 11 bases and 7 bases, in that order; junction bases with no gene match: 7. The CDR3 sequence is 11 residues long. The CDR3 DNA reads as TGTGCCGGCCAGTCAGGGGGTGAAGCTTTCTTT. Its translation is CAGQSGGEAFF.

This clone was recorded once. In nucleotides, the CDR3 is TGCGCCAGCAGCCAATGGACAGGGGCCTACGAGCAGTACTTC. Residues: CASSQWTGAYEQYF. The rearrangement joins TRBV4-3 to TRBJ2-7; TRBD1 matches at 9 bases. Germline-derived CDR1 and CDR2 are LGHNA and YSLEER. This CDR3 contains 14 residues. V dropped 2 bases and J dropped 2; count of bases not matched to a gene: 1.

The gene calls are TRBV4-2 and TRBJ1-1; D unclear. Trimming cost V 2 bases and J 1 base, with 11 bases left between them. This CDR3 comprises 15 residues. Germline-derived CDR1 and CDR2 are LGHNA and YNFKEQ. The CDR3 spells CASSQRQDTNTEAFF. The CDR3 bases are TGTGCCAGCAGCCAACGACAAGATACGAACACTGAAGCTTTCTTT.

V is TRBV7-6 and J is TRBJ1-1; 8 positions agree with TRBD1. This CDR3 spans 14 amino acids. V lost 3 bases, J lost 5 bases, and 5 bases stayed unmatched. The germline gives CDR1 SGHVS, CDR2 FNYEAQ. CDR3 residues: CASSFGQGRTEAFF. The CDR3 DNA follows: TGTGCCAGCAGCTTTGGACAGGGAAGGACTGAAGCTTTCTTT.

The rearrangement joins TRBV7-3 to TRBJ2-1; tentatively, D is TRBD2 (6 bases). The germline gives CDR1 SGHTA, CDR2 FQGTGA. Deletions cut 5 bases from V and 0 bases from J, with 11 bases between. The CDR3 has 15 amino acids. CDR3 DNA sequence: TGTGCCAGCAGCCTCGGGGGAAACTCCTACAATGAGCAGTTCTTC. It translates to CASSLGGNSYNEQFF.

The rearrangement uses TRBV7-9 and TRBJ2-2, with TRBD2 matching 8 bases. Germline trimming cut 1 base from V and 1 base from J; bases unmatched to any gene: 5. CDR1 and CDR2 from the germline V gene are SEHNR and FQNEAQ (reference sequence). The CDR3 is 17 amino acids. The CDR3 DNA reads as TGTGCCAGCAGCTTAGTCGGCAGCGGGGGGAACACCGGGGAGCTGTTTTTT. This gives the protein CASSLVGSGGNTGELFF.

V is TRBV11-2 and J is TRBJ1-1; D is uncertain. The germline CDR1 and CDR2 sequences are SGHAT and FQNNGV. The germline V and J ends were trimmed by 1 base and 7 bases, with 4 bases remaining between them. The CDR3 covers 11 residues. DNA of the CDR3: TGTGCCAGCAGCTTAGGGAGTGAAGCTTTCTTT. This codes for CASSLGSEAFF.

The CDR3 coding sequence is TGCGCCAGCAGCCTCCATCCCGACAGGGGGAACACCGGGGAGCTGTTTTTT. It specifies CASSLHPDRGNTGELFF. The J gene is TRBJ2-2, the V gene TRBV4-1, with TRBD1 matching over 8 bases. The ends lost 4 bases at V and 1 base at J; junction bases unmatched: 8. This CDR3 is built from 17 residues. CDR1 and CDR2 from the germline V gene are MGHRA and YSYEKL.

The chain links TRBV7-2 to TRBJ2-1, with TRBD2 matching over 7 bases. The ends lost 5 bases at V and 5 bases at J; junction bases unmatched: 12. Germline values: CDR1 SGHTA, CDR2 FQGNSA. The CDR3 has 16 amino acids. The CDR3 reads CASSPPGVGLHNEQFF. The CDR3 bases are TGTGCCAGCAGCCCCCCTGGGGTGGGACTACACAATGAGCAGTTCTTC.

The chain has TRBV6-1 and TRBJ2-3; 10 nucleotides agree with TRBD2. This CDR3 spans 16 amino acids. CDR1 MNHNS and CDR2 SASEGT come from the germline V gene. V lost 3 bases and J lost 0; bases outside the gene matches: 3. CDR3 sequence (DNA): TGTGCCAGCAGTGATTGGACTAGCGGTAGCACAGATACGCAGTATTTT. Translating gives CASSDWTSGSTDTQYF.

As for this clone: The junction departs from germline at one end; a sequencing error may be responsible. This chain connects TRBV6-1 to TRBJ2-1, with D possibly matching TRBD2 (5 bases). CDR3 size: 13 residues. Germline CDR1 MNHNS, CDR2 SASEGT. The CDR3 DNA reads TGTGCCAGCAGTGAAGGAGACTACCATGAGCAGTTCTTC. Its translation: CASSEGDYHEQFF.

The table lists this clone with a few counts. The rearrangement uses TRBV5-4 and TRBJ1-1, with D perhaps matching TRBD1 (6 bases). V lost 7 bases and J 5 bases, leaving 9 bases between the germline ends. Per germline, CDR1 SGHNT and CDR2 YYREEE (reference sequence). This CDR3 comprises 11 residues. DNA of the CDR3: TGTGCCAGCGAACAGGGTACTGAAGCTTTCTTT. It is translated as CASEQGTEAFF.

The table lists this clone with a count of one. The gene calls are TRBV5-8 and TRBJ1-2; D gene uncertain. The V end lost 0 bases, the J end lost 8 bases, and 14 bases lay between the germline ends. The CDR3 consists of 14 residues. Germline assignment: CDR1 SGHTS and CDR2 YDEGEE. The CDR3 loop reads CASSLVVPGRGYTF. In DNA, the CDR3 is TGTGCCAGCAGCTTGGTGGTCCCCGGTCGCGGCTACACCTTC.

This chain joins TRBV19 and TRBJ2-2, with 9 nucleotides matching TRBD1. This CDR3 is built from 16 residues. J was trimmed by 6 bases and V by 4 bases; bases with no gene match: 9. From germline, CDR1 is LNHDA and CDR2 SQIVND (reference sequence). CDR3 sequence: CASSRDRTGDPGELFF. CDR3 DNA sequence: TGTGCCAGTAGTAGGGACCGGACAGGGGATCCCGGGGAGCTGTTTTTT.

This chain links TRBV28 with TRBJ1-5, with D uncertain. CDR3 length: 14 residues. V was pared by 5 bases and J by 3 bases, with 11 bases between. Germline lookup yields CDR1 MDHEN and CDR2 SYDVKM. The CDR3 reads CASSPLAINQPQHF. The CDR3 DNA reads TGTGCCAGCAGTCCACTAGCAATCAATCAGCCCCAGCATTTT.

The chain is built from TRBV7-9 and TRBJ1-2; 10 nucleotides align to TRBD1. The CDR3 spans 14 residues. Germline V gene sequence: CDR1 SEHNR, CDR2 FQNEAQ (reference sequence). V trimming: 4 bases; J trimming: 6 bases; junction bases outside the gene matches: 5. This CDR3 reads CASSSTGTGDGYTF. The CDR3 DNA is TGTGCCAGCAGCTCCACCGGGACAGGGGATGGCTACACCTTC.

The genes are TRBV28 and TRBJ2-5; 11 bases match TRBD2. Germline loops: CDR1 MDHEN, CDR2 SYDVKM. The V and J ends lost 2 bases and 7 bases, in that order; junction bases with no gene match: 9. The CDR3 covers 16 residues. The CDR3 DNA reads as TGTGCCAGCAGTTTAACTTTTAGCGGGGGGGAGGGGACCCAGTACTTC. Protein sequence: CASSLTFSGGEGTQYF.

The chain couples TRBV11-1 to TRBJ2-7, with 9 bases aligning to TRBD1. This CDR3 region has 14 residues. Germline V CDR1 and CDR2: SGHAT, FQDESV (reference sequence). The J segment lost 3 bases and the V segment lost 5 bases, leaving 5 bases of the junction unmatched. The CDR3, as DNA: TGTGCCAGCAGCGTACCGGGACAGGGCTACGAGCAGTACTTC. It yields the protein CASSVPGQGYEQYF. Full variable domain (missing parts from reference TRBV11-1 and TRBJ2-7): EAEVAQSPRYKITEKSQAVAFWCDPISGHATLYWYRQILGQGPELLVQFQDESVVDDSQLPKDRFSAERLKGVDSTLKIQPAELGDSAMYLCASSVPGQGYEQYFGPGTRLTVT.

This chain joins TRBV19 and TRBJ1-4; a weak D match, TRBD1 (6 bases). In germline, CDR1 is LNHDA, CDR2 SQIVND (reference sequence). The CDR3 totals 13 residues. The V and J ends lost 8 bases and 8 bases respectively, with 15 bases between them. The CDR3 reads CASSTWGGEKLFF. Written as DNA, the CDR3 is TGTGCCAGTTCTACCTGGGGGGGCGAAAAACTGTTTTTT.

This chain connects TRBV4-3 to TRBJ2-7; 10 positions agree with TRBD1. Trimming at V came to 3 bases and at J to 1 base, leaving 6 bases not matched to a gene. The CDR3 spans 16 residues. Germline V gives CDR1 LGHNA, CDR2 YSLEER. The CDR3: CASSHSGTGESYEQYF. The DNA for the CDR3 is TGCGCCAGCAGCCACTCCGGGACAGGGGAGTCCTACGAGCAGTACTTC.

This sequence joins TRBV12-1 and TRBJ2-2; the table calls TRBD1, which could not be checked here. TRBV12-1 is recorded as a pseudogene. The CDR3 consists of 15 residues. The DNA of the CDR3 is TGTGCCAGCAGCCTCGCAGGGCCGAACACCGGGGAGCTGTTTTTT. Translation gives CASSLAGPNTGELFF.

This sequence joins TRBV4-2 and TRBJ2-7, with D possibly being TRBD2 (7 bases). This CDR3 region has 16 residues. Germline V gives CDR1 LGHNA, CDR2 YNFKEQ. The germline V and J ends were trimmed by 0 bases and 3 bases, with 15 bases remaining between them. The CDR3 region is CASSQDLAGAFYEQYF. In DNA form, the CDR3 reads TGTGCCAGCAGCCAAGATCTGGCGGGGGCCTTCTACGAGCAGTACTTC.

The chain carries TRBV11-2 and TRBJ1-2, with D uncertain. Germline V gene lookup returns CDR1 SGHAT and CDR2 FQNNGV. This CDR3 has 14 amino acids. V lost 1 base, J lost 3 bases, and 9 bases lay in between. In DNA, the CDR3 is TGTGCCAGCAGCTTAGGGAGGGAGTACTATGGCTACACCTTC. Its protein product is CASSLGREYYGYTF.

CDR3 residues: CATLGTWEAFF. CDR3 nucleotides: TGTGCCACCCTTGGGACATGGGAAGCTTTCTTT. This rearrangement joins TRBV2 to TRBJ1-1, with TRBD1 as a possible D gene (6 bases). The CDR3 has 11 residues. CDR1 and CDR2 (germline): SNHLY, FYNNEI. The V and J ends lost 10 bases and 8 bases respectively, with 14 bases between them.